This T cell receptor (beta chain) was retrieved from a study of cytomegalovirus exposure and HLA in healthy donors (dated by TCRdb to about 2017). As for the study more broadly: An earlier analysis of approximately 640 of the donors reported approximately 300 Gb of sequence data and 100 million to 140 million unique TCR beta sequences from some 180 million T cells. Of the roughly 400 genotyped donors, 81% were placed in the genetic ancestry cluster associated with self-reported Caucasian donors. In a later analysis, previously published TCR beta repertoires from 666 donors were re-analyzed and high-resolution HLA genotyping was added so that TCR occurrence patterns could be studied. The aim of the study was to test whether cataloging public T cell receptors could identify signatures of past pathogen exposure. The study profiled the T cell repertoires of some 610 subjects by immunosequencing and related them to cytomegalovirus serostatus. Four to six DR-DQ haplotypes were handled as single units for association and clustering, since linkage in the cohort was strong. A separate validation cohort of 90 to 150 different subjects was used in addition to the roughly 620-subject first cohort. Across around 400 genotyped donors of the cohort, an average of about 240,000 unique TCR beta nucleotide sequences per donor were sequenced, and roughly 18% of those sequences were non-productive. An earlier analysis of approximately 580 of the donors used high-throughput TCR beta sequencing to judge whether each TCR beta V gene segment behaved as functional or pseudogenic. All discovery cohort repertoires had been generated using a single sequencing platform. An early release that covered roughly 600 HLA-typed donors contained 300 to 350 gigabases of sequencing data and 70 million to 100 million unique TCR sequences. Donor age, sex, ethnicity and CMV serostatus were collected together with the repertoire data. The later analysis used no new phenotypic data to find candidate immune exposures, relying instead on TCR beta sequences and their occurrence across donors. Class I and class II HLA loci were covered by the typing at four-digit resolution. Genome-wide SNP genotypes for about 65% of the 666 donors were used in a later genetic analysis, which treated that subset as a discovery cohort. To predict cytomegalovirus infection status, the study combined high-throughput TCR immunosequencing, statistical association of individual TCRs with disease status, and machine learning. Typing coverage differed by locus: A, B, C, DRB1 and DQB1 were typed in about 620-630 donors, DQA1 in about 560, DPA1 in 600 to 610, and DPB1 in 472. Findings and caveats that apply to the study as a whole: The cohort was sequenced for TCR beta chains only, and without alpha or paired-chain data the features that could be detected were limited. A cluster of highly shared sequence variants was judged likely to represent a technical artifact of the sequencing pipeline. The classifier was reported to diagnose cytomegalovirus status with high specificity and sensitivity in both the original and validation cohorts. In a later analysis, HLA-associated TCR beta chains showed more clonal expansion and lower generation probabilities than non-associated chains that were equally common. Assigning TCR associations to individual alleles was difficult when HLA alleles, especially DR and DQ, strongly co-occurred. Some IMGT-functional V segments, including TRBV6-2 and TRBV6-3, could not be distinguished by the 87-base-pair reads and were therefore excluded. Across donors, most TCR sequences were observed very rarely, whereas some public TCRs were present in many individuals. An earlier analysis of roughly 570 of the donors showed that most TCR beta V segments appeared in productive rearrangements either about 87% or about 30% of the time, which broadly matched IMGT annotations. Sequencing depth was assumed to be roughly uniform across donors in the presence/absence analyses, though that assumption may not hold. In a later analysis, most CMV-associated TCR beta chains were found to appear HLA-restricted, with HLA associations seemingly driven largely by CMV exposure. CMV serostatus was the only immune exposure information available for the cohort. Because some donors lacked HLA typing at each locus, the association tests relied only on the typed subset. In a later genetic analysis, a missense DCLRE1C variant was associated with V-gene and J-gene trimming of TCR beta chains, and the association was replicated in an independent cohort. Linkage disequilibrium might explain the correlated functional status among segregating V segments, but an unknown experimental factor could not be excluded. A further reported finding was that TCR beta sequences accurately predicted the HLA-A and HLA-B alleles for most subjects in the first cohort. Three of the identified cytomegalovirus-associated TCR beta chains were confirmed in vitro to be specific for cytomegalovirus antigens. A later analysis found that TCR association rates varied across HLA loci, with DRB1 alleles showing the most associated TCRs and HLA-C alleles the fewest. In a later analysis, some 17,000 TCR beta sequences were associated with specific HLA alleles at a false discovery rate of 0.05. The authors suggested that the approach could potentially be extended to other disease states and immunological phenotypes. According to a later genetic analysis, donors in an Asian-associated ancestry cluster had fewer N-insertions in productive TCRs than the roughly 670-donor mean. A total of 164 TCR beta chains were listed by the study as associated with cytomegalovirus. A later analysis reported that several top co-occurrence clusters appeared linked to parvovirus B19, influenza, CMV and Epstein-Barr virus. The earlier analysis of fewer than 750 of the donors excluded seventeen rarely observed V segments, including chromosome 9 orphons, because counts were too low.

The library came from the immunoSEQ multiplex PCR assay. For the multiplex PCR, a mixture combining 60 forward primers for TCR Vbeta segments and 13 reverse primers for TCR Jbeta segments was used. Amplification of the CDR3 region of rearranged TCR beta genes was performed with a multiplex PCR assay on genomic DNA. Amplified TCR beta libraries were sequenced as 87-base-pair reads on the Illumina HiSeq System. In the original analysis: Across the 500 to 850 repertoires, a later analysis counted about 81 million unique TCR beta chains, approximately 10 million of which were shared by at least two donors. Raw reads were error-corrected and collapsed into unique sequences by a nearest-neighbor algorithm in which closely related sequences were merged to remove PCR and sequencing errors. CDR3 sequences were aligned to IMGT reference sequences to assign V, D and J gene segments. For a sequence to be retained, a match of at least six nucleotides to both a V gene segment and a J gene segment was required. A rearrangement was called productive if the CDR3 had no stop codons and remained in frame with V and J, and every other rearrangement was called non-productive. CDR3 was defined according to IMGT convention as the region running from the second conserved V-encoded cysteine to the conserved J-encoded phenylalanine. In an earlier analysis of just under 600 of the donors, sequences lacking an unambiguous match to a single V gene segment were excluded. An earlier analysis of 587 of the donors called V segments functional above 56.7% productive rearrangements and segregating when the between-donor standard deviation exceeded 5%. A statistical classification framework was built for diagnosing cytomegalovirus status from the catalog of TCR beta chain sequences. In a later analysis, V and J genes were assigned by comparing TCR nucleotide sequences against IMGT/GENE-DB human TR gene sequences. The TCRdist pipeline was used in a later analysis to assign CDR3 sequences and most-parsimonious VDJ recombination scenarios. In a later analysis, each TCR beta chain was defined by its CDR3 amino acid sequence together with its V-gene family, and reads without a unique V-gene family were excluded. A later analysis removed nearly 600 highly shared, low-generation-probability nucleotide sequences to deal with suspected cross-contamination and a sequencing artifact. In a later analysis, a clonal expansion index was calculated for each public chain from normalized within-repertoire ranks of inferred template counts. In a later analysis, generation probabilities were computed using a VDJ recombination model fitted to out-of-frame rearrangements, and the results were checked against IGoR. Hypergeometric tests were used in a later analysis to score TCR-TCR, TCR-HLA and TCR-CMV co-occurrence, with a repertoire-size bias correction applied to the TCR pairs. A later analysis estimated false discovery rates by permuting HLA or CMV assignments 20 times. In a later analysis, co-occurring TCRs were grouped using DBSCAN, with TCRdist sequence similarity added in when clustering inside HLA-allele-positive subsets. Co-occurrence clustering excluded repertoires with fewer than 30,000 or more than 120,000 public chains, plus five with anomalous nucleotide sharing. Drawn from immuneACCESS, this table holds only the in-frame rearrangements with V and J called that TCRdb kept. Clones are partly lost; checked studies trace under half to an unresolved V gene and leave the rest unexplained. Clonal size and the V and J genes are those of that table, whereas D and trimming came from the DNA. This sample has roughly 100,000 clones in its table, and 60% to 80% of those were observed once. The ten largest clonotypes hold roughly 6% of the sample.

Here V drops 7 bases and J drops 3 bases, and the junction holds 6 bases not matched to any gene. The CDR3 spans 14 residues, from the cysteine through the phenylalanine. Left in the record is the CDR3 DNA by itself, 42 bases read in frame from the first base. The germline V gene yields ENHRY for CDR1 and SYGVKD for CDR2. The cohort was made up of approximately 700 healthy bone marrow donors. At the time of sampling, every cohort member was nominally healthy, though immune exposures that went unrecorded were likely present. The donor was CMV seropositive and belonged to the group of more than 250 seropositive cohort members. Each donor provided a peripheral blood sample, and peripheral blood mononuclear cells were used for TCR beta sequencing. Genomic DNA was extracted from the blood cell samples with the Qiagen DNeasy Blood Extraction Kit. Comments on this clone: The antigen this receptor binds is unknown. The record has no base qualities; no much larger clone is one base away.

The sequenced material came from PBMCs. The chain joins TRBV10-3 to TRBJ1-1; the central 9 bases match TRBD1. This receptor was taken from a man aged 55-75 years in good health and CMV-seropositive. The CDR3 corresponds to CAITPGDRDTEAFF. The sequenced DNA is TGTGCCATCACTCCGGGGGACAGGGACACTGAAGCTTTCTTT.